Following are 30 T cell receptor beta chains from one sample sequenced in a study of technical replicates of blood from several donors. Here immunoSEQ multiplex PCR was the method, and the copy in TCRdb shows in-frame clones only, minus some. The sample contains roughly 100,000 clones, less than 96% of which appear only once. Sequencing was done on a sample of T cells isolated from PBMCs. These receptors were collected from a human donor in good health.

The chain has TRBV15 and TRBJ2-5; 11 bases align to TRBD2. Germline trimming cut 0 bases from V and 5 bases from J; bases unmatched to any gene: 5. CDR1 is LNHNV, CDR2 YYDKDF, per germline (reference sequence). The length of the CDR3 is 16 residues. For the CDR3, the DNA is TGTGCCACCAGCAGAGAAAAGACTAGCGGGAAGGAGACCCAGTACTTC. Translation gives CATSREKTSGKETQYF.

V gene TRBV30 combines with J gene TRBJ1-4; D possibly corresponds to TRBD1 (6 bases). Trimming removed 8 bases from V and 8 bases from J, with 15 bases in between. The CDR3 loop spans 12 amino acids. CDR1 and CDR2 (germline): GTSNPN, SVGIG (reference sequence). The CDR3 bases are TGTGCCGGACAGACAGGCCCCGAAAAACTGTTTTTT. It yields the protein CAGQTGPEKLFF. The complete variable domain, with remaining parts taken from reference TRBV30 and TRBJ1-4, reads SQTIHQWPATLVQPVGSPLSLECTVEGTSNPNLYWYRQAAGRGLQLLFYSVGIGQISSEVPQNLSASRPQDRQFILSSKKLLLSDSGFYLCAGQTGPEKLFFGSGTQLSVL.

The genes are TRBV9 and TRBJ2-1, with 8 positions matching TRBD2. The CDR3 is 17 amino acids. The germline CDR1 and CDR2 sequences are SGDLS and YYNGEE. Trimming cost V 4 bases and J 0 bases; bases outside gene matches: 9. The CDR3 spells CASSSQAGGYSYNEQFF. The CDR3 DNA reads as TGTGCCAGCAGCTCCCAGGCGGGAGGTTACTCCTACAATGAGCAGTTCTTC.

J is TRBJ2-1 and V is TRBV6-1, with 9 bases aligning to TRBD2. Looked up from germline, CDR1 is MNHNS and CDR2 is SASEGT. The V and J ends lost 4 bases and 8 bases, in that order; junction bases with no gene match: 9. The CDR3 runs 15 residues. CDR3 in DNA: TGTGCCAGCAGTGGGAGGCGGGAGGGGGCCGATGAGCAGTTCTTC. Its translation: CASSGRREGADEQFF.

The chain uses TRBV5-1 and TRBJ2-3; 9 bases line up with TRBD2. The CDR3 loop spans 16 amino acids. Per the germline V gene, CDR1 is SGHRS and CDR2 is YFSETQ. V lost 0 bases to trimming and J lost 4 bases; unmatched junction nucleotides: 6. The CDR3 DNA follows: TGCGCCAGCAGCTTGGCGCCGACTAGCGGTTCAGATACGCAGTATTTT. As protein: CASSLAPTSGSDTQYF.

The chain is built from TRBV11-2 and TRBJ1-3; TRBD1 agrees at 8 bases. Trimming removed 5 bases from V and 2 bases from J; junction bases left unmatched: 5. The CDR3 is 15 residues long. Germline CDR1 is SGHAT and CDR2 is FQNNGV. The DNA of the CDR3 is TGTGCCAGCAGCATCGCCAGGGGGCCTGGAAACACCATATATTTT. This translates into CASSIARGPGNTIYF.

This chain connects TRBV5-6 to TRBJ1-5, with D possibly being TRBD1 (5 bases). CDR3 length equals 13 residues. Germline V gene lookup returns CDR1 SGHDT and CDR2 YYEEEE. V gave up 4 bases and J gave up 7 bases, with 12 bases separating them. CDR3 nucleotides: TGTGCCAGCAGCCGTGCTGGGGCCCAGCCCCAGCATTTT. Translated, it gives CASSRAGAQPQHF.

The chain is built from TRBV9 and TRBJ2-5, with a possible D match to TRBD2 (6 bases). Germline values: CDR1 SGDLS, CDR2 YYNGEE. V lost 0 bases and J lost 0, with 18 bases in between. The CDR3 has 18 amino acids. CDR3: CASSVDIGGGSDQETQYF. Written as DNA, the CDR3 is TGTGCCAGCAGCGTAGACATCGGGGGAGGAAGCGACCAAGAGACCCAGTACTTC.

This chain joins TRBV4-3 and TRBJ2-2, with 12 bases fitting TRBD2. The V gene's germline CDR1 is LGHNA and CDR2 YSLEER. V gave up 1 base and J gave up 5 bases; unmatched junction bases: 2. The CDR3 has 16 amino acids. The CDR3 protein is CASSQAGLAGTGELFF. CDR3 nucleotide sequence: TGCGCCAGCAGCCAAGCAGGACTAGCGGGGACCGGGGAGCTGTTTTTT.

The CDR3, as DNA: TGTGCCAGCAGCCCGGAGCGGGAGAGCTCCTACGAGCAGTACTTC. Protein product: CASSPERESSYEQYF. The J gene is TRBJ2-7, the V gene TRBV9; 8 positions match TRBD2. From germline, CDR1 is SGDLS and CDR2 YYNGEE. J lost 0 bases, V lost 4 bases, and 6 bases had no gene match. The CDR3 spans 15 residues.

The CDR3 DNA reads as TGTGCCAGCAGCTTGGTTACAGGGGCGTCAAAAGAGACCCAGTACTTC. It is translated as CASSLVTGASKETQYF. This sequence joins TRBV5-4 and TRBJ2-5, with 7 positions matching TRBD1. This CDR3 is built from 16 residues. CDR1 SGHNT and CDR2 YYREEE come from the germline V gene (reference sequence). V lost 0 bases, J lost 3 bases, and 8 bases stayed unmatched.

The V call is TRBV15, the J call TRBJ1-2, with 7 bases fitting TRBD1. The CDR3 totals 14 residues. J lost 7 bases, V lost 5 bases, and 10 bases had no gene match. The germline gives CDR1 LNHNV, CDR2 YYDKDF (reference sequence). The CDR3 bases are TGTGCCACCAGCCCCCGTAGGGGGCGCGGTGGCTACACCTTC. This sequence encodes CATSPRRGRGGYTF.

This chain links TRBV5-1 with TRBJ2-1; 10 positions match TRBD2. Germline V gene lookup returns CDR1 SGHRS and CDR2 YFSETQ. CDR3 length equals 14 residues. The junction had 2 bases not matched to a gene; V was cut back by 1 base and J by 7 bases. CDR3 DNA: TGCGCCAGCAGCTTGTCTAGCGGGAGAAATGAGCAGTTCTTC. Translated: CASSLSSGRNEQFF.

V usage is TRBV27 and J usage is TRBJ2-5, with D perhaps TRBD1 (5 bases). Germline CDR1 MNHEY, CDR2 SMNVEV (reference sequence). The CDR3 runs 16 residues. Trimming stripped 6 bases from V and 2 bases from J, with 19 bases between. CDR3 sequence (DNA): TGTGCCAGCAGCCCCCGACAGCCCCTATTTCAAGAGACCCAGTACTTC. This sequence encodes CASSPRQPLFQETQYF.

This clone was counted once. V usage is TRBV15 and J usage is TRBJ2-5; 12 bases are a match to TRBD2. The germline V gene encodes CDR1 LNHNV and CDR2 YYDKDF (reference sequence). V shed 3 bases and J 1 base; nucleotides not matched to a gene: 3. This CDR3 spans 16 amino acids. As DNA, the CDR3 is TGTGCCACCAGCAGCGGACTAGCGGGATTCCAAGAGACCCAGTACTTC. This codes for CATSSGLAGFQETQYF.

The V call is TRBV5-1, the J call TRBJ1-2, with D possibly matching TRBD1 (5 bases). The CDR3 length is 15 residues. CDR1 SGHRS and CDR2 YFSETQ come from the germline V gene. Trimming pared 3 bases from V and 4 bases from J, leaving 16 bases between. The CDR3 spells CASSSQGDPAYGYTF. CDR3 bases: TGCGCCAGCAGCTCGCAGGGCGATCCTGCCTATGGCTACACCTTC.

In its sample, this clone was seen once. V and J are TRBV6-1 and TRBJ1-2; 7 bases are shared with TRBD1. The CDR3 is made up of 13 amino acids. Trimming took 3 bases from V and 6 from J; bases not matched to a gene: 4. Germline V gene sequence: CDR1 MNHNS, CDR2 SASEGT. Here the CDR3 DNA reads TGTGCCAGCAGTGAGGGGACAGTAAATGGCTACACCTTC. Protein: CASSEGTVNGYTF.

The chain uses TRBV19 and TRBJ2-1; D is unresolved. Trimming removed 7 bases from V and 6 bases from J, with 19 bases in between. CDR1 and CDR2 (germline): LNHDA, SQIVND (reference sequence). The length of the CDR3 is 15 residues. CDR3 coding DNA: TGTGCCAGTACTAGAGGAGCGAATATGCTCAATGAGCAGTTCTTC. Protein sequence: CASTRGANMLNEQFF.

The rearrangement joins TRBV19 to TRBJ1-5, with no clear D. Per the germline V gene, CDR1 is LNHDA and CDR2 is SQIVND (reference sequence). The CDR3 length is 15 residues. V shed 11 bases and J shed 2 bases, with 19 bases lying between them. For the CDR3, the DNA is TGTGCCTCAAGACGGGAACCTAGGGGCAATCAGCCCCAGCATTTT. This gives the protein CASRREPRGNQPQHF.

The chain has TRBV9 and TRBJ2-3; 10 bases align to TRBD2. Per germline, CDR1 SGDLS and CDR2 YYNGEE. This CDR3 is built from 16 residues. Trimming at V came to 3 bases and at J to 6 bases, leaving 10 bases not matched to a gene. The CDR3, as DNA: TGTGCCAGCAGCGGGAATAGCGGGAGGTTTGGGGATACGCAGTATTTT. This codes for CASSGNSGRFGDTQYF.

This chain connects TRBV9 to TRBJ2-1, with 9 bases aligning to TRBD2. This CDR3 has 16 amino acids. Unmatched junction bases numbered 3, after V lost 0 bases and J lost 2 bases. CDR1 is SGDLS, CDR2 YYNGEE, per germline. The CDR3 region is CASSVVSGGPYNEQFF. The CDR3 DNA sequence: TGTGCCAGCAGCGTAGTTAGCGGGGGACCCTACAATGAGCAGTTCTTC. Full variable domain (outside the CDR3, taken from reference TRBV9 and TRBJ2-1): DSGVTQTPKHLITATGQRVTLRCSPRSGDLSVYWYQQSLDQGLQFLIQYYNGEERAKGNILERFSAQQFPDLHSELNLSSLELGDSALYFCASSVVSGGPYNEQFFGPGTRLTVL.

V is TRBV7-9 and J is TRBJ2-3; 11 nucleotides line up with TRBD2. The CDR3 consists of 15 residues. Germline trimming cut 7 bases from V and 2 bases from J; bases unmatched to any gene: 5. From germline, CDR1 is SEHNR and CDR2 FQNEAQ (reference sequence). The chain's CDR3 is CASILGLADTDTQYF. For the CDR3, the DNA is TGTGCCAGCATCCTGGGACTAGCGGACACAGATACGCAGTATTTT.

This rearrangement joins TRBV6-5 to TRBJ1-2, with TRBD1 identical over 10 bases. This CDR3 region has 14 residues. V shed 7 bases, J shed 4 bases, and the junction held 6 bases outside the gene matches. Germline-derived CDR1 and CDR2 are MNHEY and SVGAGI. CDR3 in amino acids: CASTPGQGSYGYTF. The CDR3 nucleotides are TGTGCCAGCACCCCGGGACAGGGGTCCTATGGCTACACCTTC.

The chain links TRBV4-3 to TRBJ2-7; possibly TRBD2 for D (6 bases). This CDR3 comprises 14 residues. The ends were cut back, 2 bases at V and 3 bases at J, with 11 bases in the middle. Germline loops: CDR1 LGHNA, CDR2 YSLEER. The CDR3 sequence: CASSQYPGDYEQYF. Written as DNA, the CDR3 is TGCGCCAGCAGCCAATATCCGGGAGACTACGAGCAGTACTTC.

The CDR3 region has the DNA TGTGCCTTAGTGCCGCAAACAGGCTATGGCTACACCTTC. Its translation is CALVPQTGYGYTF. This chain links TRBV30 with TRBJ1-2; possible D gene TRBD1, 5 bases. The CDR3 is 13 residues long. The germline V and J ends were trimmed by 7 bases and 4 bases, with 16 bases remaining between them. The germline V gene has CDR1 GTSNPN and CDR2 SVGIG (reference sequence).

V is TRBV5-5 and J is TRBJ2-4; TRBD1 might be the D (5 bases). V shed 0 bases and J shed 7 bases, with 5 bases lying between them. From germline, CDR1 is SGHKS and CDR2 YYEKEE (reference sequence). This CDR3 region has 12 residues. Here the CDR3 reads CASSLEGNIQYF. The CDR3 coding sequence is TGTGCCAGCAGCTTGGAGGGGAACATTCAGTACTTC. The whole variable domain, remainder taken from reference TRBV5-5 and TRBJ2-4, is DAGVTQSPTHLIKTRGQQVTLRCSPISGHKSVSWYQQVLGQGPQFIFQYYEKEERGRGNFPDRFSARQFPNYSSELNVNALLLGDSALYLCASSLEGNIQYFGAGTRLSVL.

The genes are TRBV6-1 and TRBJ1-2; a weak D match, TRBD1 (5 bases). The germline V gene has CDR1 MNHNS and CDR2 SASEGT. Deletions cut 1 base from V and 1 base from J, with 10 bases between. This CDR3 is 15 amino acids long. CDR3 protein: CASSEVLQVNYGYTF. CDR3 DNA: TGTGCCAGCAGTGAAGTTCTACAGGTTAACTATGGCTACACCTTC.

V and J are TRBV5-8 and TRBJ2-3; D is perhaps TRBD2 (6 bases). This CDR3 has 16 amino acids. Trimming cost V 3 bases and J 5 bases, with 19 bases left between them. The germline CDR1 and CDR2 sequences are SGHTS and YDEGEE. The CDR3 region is CASSSVVGTWVDTQYF. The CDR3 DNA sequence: TGTGCCAGCAGCTCGGTAGTGGGGACTTGGGTAGATACGCAGTATTTT.

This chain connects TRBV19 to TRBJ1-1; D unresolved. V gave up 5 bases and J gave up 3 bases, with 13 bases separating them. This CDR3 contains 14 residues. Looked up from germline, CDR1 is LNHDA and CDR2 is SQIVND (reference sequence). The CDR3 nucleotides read TGTGCCAGTAGTCTTACCCAGGTCGACACTGAAGCTTTCTTT. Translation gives CASSLTQVDTEAFF.

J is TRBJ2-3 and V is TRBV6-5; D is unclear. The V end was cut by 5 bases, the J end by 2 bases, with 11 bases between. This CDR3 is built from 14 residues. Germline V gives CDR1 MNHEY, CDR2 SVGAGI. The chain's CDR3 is CASSLSSPTDTQYF. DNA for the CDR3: TGTGCCAGCAGTCTTAGCAGCCCCACAGATACGCAGTATTTT.